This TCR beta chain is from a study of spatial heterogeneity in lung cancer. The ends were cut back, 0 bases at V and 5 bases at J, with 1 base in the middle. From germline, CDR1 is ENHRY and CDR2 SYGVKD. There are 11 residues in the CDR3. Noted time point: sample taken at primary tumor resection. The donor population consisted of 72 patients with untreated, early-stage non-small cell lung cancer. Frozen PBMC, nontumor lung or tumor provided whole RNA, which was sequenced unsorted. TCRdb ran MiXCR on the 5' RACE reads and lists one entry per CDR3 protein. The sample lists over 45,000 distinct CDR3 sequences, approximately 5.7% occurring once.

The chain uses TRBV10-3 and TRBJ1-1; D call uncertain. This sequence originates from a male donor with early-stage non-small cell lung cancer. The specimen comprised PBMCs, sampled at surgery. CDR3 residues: CAISESTEAFF. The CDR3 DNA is TGTGCCATCAGTGAGTCTACTGAAGCTTTCTTT.